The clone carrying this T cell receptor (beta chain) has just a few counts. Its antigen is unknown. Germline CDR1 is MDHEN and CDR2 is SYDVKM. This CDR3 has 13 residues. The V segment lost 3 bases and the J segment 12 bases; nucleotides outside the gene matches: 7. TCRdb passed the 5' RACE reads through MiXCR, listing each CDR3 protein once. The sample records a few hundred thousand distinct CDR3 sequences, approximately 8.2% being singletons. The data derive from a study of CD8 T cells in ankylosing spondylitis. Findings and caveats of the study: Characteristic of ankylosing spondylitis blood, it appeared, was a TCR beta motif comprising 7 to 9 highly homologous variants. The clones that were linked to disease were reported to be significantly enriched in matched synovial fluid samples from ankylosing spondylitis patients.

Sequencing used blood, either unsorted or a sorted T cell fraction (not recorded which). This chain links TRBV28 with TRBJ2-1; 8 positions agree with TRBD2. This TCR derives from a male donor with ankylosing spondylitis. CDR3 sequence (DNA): TGTGCCAGCAGTTTTAGGTCTAGCGGGTCGCAGTTCTTC. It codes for CASSFRSSGSQFF.